These 2 T cell receptor beta chains originate from one sample sequenced in a study of cytomegalovirus exposure and HLA in healthy donors. With 60 Vbeta and 13 Jbeta primers, the PCR was carried out. TCRdb keeps only in-frame clones here, not all; method: immunoSEQ multiplex PCR. Counted here are about 120,000 clones, approximately 80% occurring once; the ten biggest clones make up 7.5% to 9.5%. Sample: PBMCs. The receptors shown here come from a female donor in good health and CMV-seropositive.

CDR3 loop: CAGRRTGLTYGYTF. CDR3 in DNA: TGTGCCGGGAGGAGGACAGGGCTTACTTATGGCTACACCTTC. V usage is TRBV6-1 and J usage is TRBJ1-2, with TRBD1 matching 8 bases. CDR1 and CDR2 from the germline V gene are MNHNS and SASEGT. The trim removed 11 bases at V and 5 bases at J, leaving 13 bases unmatched. This CDR3 contains 14 residues.

The V gene is TRBV27, the J gene TRBJ2-7; 7 nucleotides line up with TRBD1. Germline V gives CDR1 MNHEY, CDR2 SMNVEV (reference sequence). The CDR3 covers 16 residues. The V gene end was trimmed by 6 bases and the J gene end by 2 bases; junction bases not matched to a gene: 13. CDR3 loop: CASSRTPGQITYEQYF. For the CDR3, the DNA is TGTGCCAGCAGCCGCACCCCGGGACAGATCACCTACGAGCAGTACTTC.